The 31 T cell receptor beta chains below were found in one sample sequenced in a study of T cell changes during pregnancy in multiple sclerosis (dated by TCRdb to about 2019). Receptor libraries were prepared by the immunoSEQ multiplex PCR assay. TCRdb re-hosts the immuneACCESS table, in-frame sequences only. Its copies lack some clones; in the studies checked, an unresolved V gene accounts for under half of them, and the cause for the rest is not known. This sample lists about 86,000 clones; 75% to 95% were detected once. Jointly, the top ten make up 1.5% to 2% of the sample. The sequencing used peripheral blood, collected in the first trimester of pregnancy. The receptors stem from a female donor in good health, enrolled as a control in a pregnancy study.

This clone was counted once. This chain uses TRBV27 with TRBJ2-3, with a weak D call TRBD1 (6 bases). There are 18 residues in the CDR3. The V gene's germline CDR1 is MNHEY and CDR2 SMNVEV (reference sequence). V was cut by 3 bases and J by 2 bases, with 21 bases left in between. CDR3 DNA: TGTGCCAGCAGTTTTGTTCGGGCAGGGGCGGGCGACACAGATACGCAGTATTTT. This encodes CASSFVRAGAGDTDTQYF.

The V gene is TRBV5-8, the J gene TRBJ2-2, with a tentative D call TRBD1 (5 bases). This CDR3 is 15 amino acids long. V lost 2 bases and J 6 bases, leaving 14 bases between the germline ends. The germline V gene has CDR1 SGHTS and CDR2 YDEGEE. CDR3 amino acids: CASSFSPGLAGELFF. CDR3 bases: TGTGCCAGCAGCTTCTCCCCAGGGTTGGCCGGGGAGCTGTTTTTT.

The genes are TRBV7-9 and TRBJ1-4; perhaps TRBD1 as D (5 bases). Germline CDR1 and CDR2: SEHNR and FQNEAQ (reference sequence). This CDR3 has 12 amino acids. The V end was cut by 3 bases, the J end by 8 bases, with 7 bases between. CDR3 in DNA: TGTGCCAGCAGCTTGGGGGGGGAAAAACTGTTTTTT. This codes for CASSLGGEKLFF.

The CDR3 sequence is CASLGGDGKTEAFF. The CDR3 nucleotides are TGTGCCAGCCTGGGGGGGGACGGGAAAACTGAAGCTTTCTTT. The chain couples TRBV18 to TRBJ1-1, with a weak D call TRBD1 (5 bases). Germline CDR1 KGHSH, CDR2 LQKENI. Trimming took off 8 bases at V and 5 bases at J, with 18 bases between the two ends. The CDR3 is 14 residues long.

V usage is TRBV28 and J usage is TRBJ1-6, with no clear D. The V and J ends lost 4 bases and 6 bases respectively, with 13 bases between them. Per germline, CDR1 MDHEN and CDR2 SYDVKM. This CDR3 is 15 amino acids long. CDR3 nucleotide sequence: TGTGCCAGCAGTTCAACAGTGCGAACTAATTCACCCCTCCACTTT. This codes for CASSSTVRTNSPLHF.

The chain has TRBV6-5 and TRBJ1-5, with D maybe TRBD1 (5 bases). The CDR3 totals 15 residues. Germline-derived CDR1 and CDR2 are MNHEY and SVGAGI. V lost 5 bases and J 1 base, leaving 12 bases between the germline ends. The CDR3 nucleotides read TGTGCCAGCAGTATGTGGGGGGTCAGCAATCAGCCCCAGCATTTT. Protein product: CASSMWGVSNQPQHF.

The CDR3: CAISDSRGVPYEQYF. For the CDR3, the DNA is TGTGCCATCAGTGATAGCCGGGGGGTTCCCTACGAGCAGTACTTC. The chain couples TRBV10-3 to TRBJ2-7, with 7 bases fitting TRBD2. CDR1 is ENHRY and CDR2 is SYGVKD in the germline V gene. The CDR3 has 15 amino acids. V shed 3 bases, J shed 2 bases, and the junction held 7 bases outside the gene matches.

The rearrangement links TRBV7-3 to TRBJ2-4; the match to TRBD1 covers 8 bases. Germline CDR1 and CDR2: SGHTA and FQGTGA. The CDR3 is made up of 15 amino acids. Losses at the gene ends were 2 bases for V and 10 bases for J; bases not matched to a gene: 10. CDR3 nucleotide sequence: TGTGCCAGCAGCTTAGGGGGACAGGCGTACGAGATTCAGTACTTC. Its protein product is CASSLGGQAYEIQYF.

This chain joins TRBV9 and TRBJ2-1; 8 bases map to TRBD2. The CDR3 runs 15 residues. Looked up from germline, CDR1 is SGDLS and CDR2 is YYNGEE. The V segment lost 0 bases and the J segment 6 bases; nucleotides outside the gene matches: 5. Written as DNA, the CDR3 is TGTGCCAGCAGCGTAGGGGGCGGGGGGAGCAATGAGCAGTTCTTC. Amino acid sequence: CASSVGGGGSNEQFF.

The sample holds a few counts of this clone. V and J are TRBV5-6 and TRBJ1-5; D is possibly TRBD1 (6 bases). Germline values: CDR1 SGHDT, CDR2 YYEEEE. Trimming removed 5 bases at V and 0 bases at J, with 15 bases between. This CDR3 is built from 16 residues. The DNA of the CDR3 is TGTGCCAGCAGACATAGGACAGATCATAGCAATCAGCCCCAGCATTTT. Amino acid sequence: CASRHRTDHSNQPQHF.

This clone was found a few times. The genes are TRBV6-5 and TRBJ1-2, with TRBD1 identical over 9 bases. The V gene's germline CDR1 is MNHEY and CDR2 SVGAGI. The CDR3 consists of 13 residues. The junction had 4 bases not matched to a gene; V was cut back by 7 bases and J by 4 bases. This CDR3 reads CASTLDRGYGYTF. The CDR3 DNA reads TGTGCCAGCACGCTGGACAGGGGCTATGGCTACACCTTC.

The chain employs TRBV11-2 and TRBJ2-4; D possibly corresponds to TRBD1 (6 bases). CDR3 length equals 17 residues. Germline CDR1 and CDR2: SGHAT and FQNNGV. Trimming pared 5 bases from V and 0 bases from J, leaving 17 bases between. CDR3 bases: TGTGCCAGCAGCCCCACCCCCGGGACACAAGCCAAAAACATTCAGTACTTC. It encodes CASSPTPGTQAKNIQYF.

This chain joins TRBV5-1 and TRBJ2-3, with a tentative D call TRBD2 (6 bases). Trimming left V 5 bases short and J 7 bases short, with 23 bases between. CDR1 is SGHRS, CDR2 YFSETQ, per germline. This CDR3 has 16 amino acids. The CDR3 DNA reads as TGCGCCAGCAGTCGCGGGGCAGGGATAGAGGCAAATACGCAGTATTTT. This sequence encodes CASSRGAGIEANTQYF.

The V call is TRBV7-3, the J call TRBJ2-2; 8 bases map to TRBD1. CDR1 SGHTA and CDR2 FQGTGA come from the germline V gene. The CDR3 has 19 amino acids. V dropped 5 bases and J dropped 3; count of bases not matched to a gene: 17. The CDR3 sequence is CASSARTGWERGHTGELFF. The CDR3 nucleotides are TGTGCCAGCAGCGCCCGGACAGGGTGGGAGAGGGGCCACACCGGGGAGCTGTTTTTT.

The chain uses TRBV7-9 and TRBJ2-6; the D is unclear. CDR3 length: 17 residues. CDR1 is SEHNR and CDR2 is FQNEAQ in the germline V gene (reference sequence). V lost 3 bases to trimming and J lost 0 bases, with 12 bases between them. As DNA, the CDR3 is TGTGCCAGCAGCTTCCCGAGAACGCGCTCTGGGGCCAACGTCCTGACTTTC. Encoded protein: CASSFPRTRSGANVLTF. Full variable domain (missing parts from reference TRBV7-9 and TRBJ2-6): DTGVSQNPRHKITKRGQNVTFRCDPISEHNRLYWYRQTLGQGPEFLTYFQNEAQLEKSRLLSDRFSAERPKGSFSTLEIQRTEQGDSAMYLCASSFPRTRSGANVLTFGAGSRLTVL.

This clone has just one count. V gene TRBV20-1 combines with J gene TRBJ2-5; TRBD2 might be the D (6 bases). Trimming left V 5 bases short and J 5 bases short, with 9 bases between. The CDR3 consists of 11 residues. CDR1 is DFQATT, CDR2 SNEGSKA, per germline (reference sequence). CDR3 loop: CSAARGETQYF. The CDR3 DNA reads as TGCAGTGCTGCTCGGGGGGAGACCCAGTACTTC.

The CDR3 DNA reads as TGTGCCAGTAGTATAAGGGGGAAGGGAGATGACTACGAGCAGTACTTC. Translating gives CASSIRGKGDDYEQYF. V usage is TRBV19 and J usage is TRBJ2-7; D perhaps matches TRBD1 (6 bases). CDR1 and CDR2 from the germline V gene are LNHDA and SQIVND (reference sequence). The CDR3 loop spans 16 amino acids. Trimming took 2 bases from V and 3 from J, leaving 17 bases between them.

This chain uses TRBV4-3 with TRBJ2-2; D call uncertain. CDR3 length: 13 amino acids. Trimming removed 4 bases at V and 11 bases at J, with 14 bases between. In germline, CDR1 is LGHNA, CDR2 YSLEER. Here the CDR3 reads CASSPVGAYELFF. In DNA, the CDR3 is TGCGCCAGCAGCCCAGTAGGAGCTTATGAGCTGTTTTTT.

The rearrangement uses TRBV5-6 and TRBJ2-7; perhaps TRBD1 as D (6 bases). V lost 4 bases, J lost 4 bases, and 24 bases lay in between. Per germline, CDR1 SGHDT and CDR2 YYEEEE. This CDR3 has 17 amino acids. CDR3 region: CASSGIGTSTPFYEQYF. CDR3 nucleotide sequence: TGTGCCAGCAGCGGCATCGGGACATCGACTCCCTTTTACGAGCAGTACTTC.

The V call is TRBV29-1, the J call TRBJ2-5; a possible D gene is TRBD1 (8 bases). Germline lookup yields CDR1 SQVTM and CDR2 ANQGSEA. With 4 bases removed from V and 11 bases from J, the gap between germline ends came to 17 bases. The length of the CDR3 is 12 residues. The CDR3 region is CSVGQGAGEQYF. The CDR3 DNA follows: TGCAGCGTTGGTCAGGGGGCGGGAGAGCAGTACTTC.

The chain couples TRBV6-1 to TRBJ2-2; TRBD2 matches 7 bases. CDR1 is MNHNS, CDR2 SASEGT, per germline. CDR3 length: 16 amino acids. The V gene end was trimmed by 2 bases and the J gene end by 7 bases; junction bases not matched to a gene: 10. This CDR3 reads CASSEHLSGGGGELFF. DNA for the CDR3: TGTGCCAGCAGTGAACATCTGTCGGGGGGAGGCGGGGAGCTGTTTTTT.

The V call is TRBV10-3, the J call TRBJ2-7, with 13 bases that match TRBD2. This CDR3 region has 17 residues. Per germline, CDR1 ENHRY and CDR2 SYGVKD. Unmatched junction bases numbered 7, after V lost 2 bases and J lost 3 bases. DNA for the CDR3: TGTGCCATCAGTGAGCCATGGACTAGCGGGGGAGACTACGAGCAGTACTTC. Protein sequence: CAISEPWTSGGDYEQYF.

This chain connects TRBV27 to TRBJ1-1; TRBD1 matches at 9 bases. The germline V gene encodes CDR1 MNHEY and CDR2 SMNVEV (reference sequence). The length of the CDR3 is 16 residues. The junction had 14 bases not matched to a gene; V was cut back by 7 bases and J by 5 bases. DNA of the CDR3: TGTGCCAGCATCAAGTTCGCAGGACAGGGGATAACTGAAGCTTTCTTT. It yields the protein CASIKFAGQGITEAFF.

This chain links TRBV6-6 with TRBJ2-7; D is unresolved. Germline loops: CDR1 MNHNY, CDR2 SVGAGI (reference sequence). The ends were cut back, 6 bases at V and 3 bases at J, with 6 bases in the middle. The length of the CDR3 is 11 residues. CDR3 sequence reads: CASRVSYEQYF. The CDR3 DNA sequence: TGTGCCAGCAGAGTCAGCTACGAGCAGTACTTC.

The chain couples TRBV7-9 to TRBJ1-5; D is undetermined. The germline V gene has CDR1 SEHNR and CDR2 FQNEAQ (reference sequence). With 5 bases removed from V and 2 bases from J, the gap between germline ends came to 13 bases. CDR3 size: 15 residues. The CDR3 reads CASSAAGGGNQPQHF. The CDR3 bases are TGTGCCAGCAGCGCCGCAGGCGGGGGCAATCAGCCCCAGCATTTT.

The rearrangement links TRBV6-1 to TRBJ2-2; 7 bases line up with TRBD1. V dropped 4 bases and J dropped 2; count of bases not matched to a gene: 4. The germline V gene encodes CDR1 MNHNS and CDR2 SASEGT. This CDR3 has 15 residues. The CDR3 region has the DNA TGTGCCAGCAGTGGAGGGACAGCCAACACCGGGGAGCTGTTTTTT. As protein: CASSGGTANTGELFF.

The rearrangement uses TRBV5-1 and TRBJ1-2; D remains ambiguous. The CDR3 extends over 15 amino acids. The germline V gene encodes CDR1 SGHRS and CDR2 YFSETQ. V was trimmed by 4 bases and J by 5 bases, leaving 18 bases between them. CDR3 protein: CASSPARDLHYGYTF. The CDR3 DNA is TGCGCCAGCAGCCCTGCCCGGGATCTCCATTATGGCTACACCTTC.

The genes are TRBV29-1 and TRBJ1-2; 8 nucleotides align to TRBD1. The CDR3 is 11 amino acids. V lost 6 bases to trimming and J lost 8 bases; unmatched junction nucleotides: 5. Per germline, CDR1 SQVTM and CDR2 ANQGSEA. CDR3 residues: CSVTGANGYTF. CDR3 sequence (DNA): TGCAGCGTGACAGGGGCAAACGGCTACACCTTC. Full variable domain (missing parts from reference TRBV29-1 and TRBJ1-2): SAVISQKPSRDICQRGTSLTIQCQVDSQVTMMFWYRQQPGQSLTLIATANQGSEATYESGFVIDKFPISRPNLTFSTLTVSNMSPEDSSIYLCSVTGANGYTFGSGTRLTVV.

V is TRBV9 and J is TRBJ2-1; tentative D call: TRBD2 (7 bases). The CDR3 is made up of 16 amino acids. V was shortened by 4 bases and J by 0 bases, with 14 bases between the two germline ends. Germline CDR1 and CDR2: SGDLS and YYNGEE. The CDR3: CASSSEGGSSYNEQFF. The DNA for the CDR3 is TGTGCCAGCAGCAGTGAGGGGGGGAGCTCCTACAATGAGCAGTTCTTC.

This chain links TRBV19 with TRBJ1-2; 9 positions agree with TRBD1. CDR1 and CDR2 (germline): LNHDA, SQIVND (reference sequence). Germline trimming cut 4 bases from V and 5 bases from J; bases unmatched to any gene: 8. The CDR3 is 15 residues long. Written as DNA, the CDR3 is TGTGCCAGTAGTACCGCCGGGACAGGGACGTATGGCTACACCTTC. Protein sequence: CASSTAGTGTYGYTF.

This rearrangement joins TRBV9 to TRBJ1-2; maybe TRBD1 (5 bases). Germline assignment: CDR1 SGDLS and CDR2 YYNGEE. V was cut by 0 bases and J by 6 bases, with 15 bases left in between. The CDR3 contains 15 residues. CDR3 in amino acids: CASSVGADSGDGYTF. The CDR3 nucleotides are TGTGCCAGCAGCGTAGGGGCCGACAGTGGAGATGGCTACACCTTC.